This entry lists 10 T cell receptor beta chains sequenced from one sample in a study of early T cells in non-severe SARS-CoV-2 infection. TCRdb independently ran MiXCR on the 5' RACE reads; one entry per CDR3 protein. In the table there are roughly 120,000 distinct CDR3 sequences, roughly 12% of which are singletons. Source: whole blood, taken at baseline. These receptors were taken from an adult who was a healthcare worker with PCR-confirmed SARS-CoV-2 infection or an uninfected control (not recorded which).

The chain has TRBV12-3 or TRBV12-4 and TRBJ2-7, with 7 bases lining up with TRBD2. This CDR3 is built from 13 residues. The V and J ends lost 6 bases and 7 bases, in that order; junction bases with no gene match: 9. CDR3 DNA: TGTGCCAGCAGCCAACGGGAGGAGGGGGAGCAGTACTTC. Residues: CASSQREEGEQYF.

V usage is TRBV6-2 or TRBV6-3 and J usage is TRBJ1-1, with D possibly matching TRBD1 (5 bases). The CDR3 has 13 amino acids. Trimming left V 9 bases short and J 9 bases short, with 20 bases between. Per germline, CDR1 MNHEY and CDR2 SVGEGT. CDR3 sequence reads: CAREGLSVDQAFF. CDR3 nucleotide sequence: TGTGCCAGGGAGGGACTGTCGGTGGATCAAGCTTTCTTT.

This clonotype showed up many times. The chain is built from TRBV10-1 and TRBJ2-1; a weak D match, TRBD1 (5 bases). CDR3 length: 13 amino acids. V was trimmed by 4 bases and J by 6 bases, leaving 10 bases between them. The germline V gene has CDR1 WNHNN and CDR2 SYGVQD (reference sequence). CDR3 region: CASSAAGFNEQFF. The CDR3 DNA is TGCGCCAGCAGTGCCGCAGGGTTCAATGAGCAGTTCTTC.

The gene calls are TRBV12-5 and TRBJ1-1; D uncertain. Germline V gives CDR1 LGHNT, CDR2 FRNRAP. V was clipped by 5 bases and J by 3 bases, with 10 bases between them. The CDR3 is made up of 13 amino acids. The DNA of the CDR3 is TGTGCTAGTGGTCCGGACGTTGACACTGAAGCTTTCTTT. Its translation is CASGPDVDTEAFF.

CDR3 DNA: TGCAGTGCTAGTCGACAGGGGCGTGAAGCTTTCTTT. Translating it yields CSASRQGREAFF. The rearrangement uses TRBV20-1 and TRBJ1-1, with 8 bases identical to TRBD1. The CDR3 sequence is 12 residues long. The junction had 4 bases not matched to a gene; V was cut back by 3 bases and J by 7 bases. Germline V gene sequence: CDR1 DFQATT, CDR2 SNEGSKA (reference sequence).

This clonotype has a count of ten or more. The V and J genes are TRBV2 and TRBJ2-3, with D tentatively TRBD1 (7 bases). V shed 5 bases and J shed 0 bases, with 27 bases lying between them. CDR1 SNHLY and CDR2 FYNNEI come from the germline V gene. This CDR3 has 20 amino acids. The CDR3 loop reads CASSSSGQASLRDSTDTQYF. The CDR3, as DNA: TGTGCCAGCAGTTCCTCCGGACAGGCCTCTTTGCGGGATAGCACAGATACGCAGTATTTT.

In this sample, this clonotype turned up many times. The CDR3 DNA follows: TGTGCCAGCAGTGGAACAGGGGGCGGGGGCTACACCTTC. This codes for CASSGTGGGGYTF. The V gene is TRBV27, the J gene TRBJ1-2, with 9 positions matching TRBD1. This CDR3 contains 13 residues. The V segment lost 5 bases and the J segment 8 bases; nucleotides outside the gene matches: 6. CDR1 is MNHEY and CDR2 is SMNVEV in the germline V gene (reference sequence).

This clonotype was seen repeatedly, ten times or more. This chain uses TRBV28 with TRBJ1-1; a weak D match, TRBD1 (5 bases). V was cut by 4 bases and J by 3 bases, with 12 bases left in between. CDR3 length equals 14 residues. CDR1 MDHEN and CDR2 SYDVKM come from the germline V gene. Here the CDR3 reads CASSSFGHHTEAFF. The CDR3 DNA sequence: TGTGCCAGCAGTTCCTTCGGACACCACACTGAAGCTTTCTTT. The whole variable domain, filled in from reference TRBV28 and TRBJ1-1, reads DVKVTQSSRYLVKRTGEKVFLECVQDMDHENMFWYRQDPGLGLRLIYFSYDVKMKEKGDIPEGYSVSREKKERFSLILESASTNQTSMYLCASSSFGHHTEAFFGQGTRLTVV.

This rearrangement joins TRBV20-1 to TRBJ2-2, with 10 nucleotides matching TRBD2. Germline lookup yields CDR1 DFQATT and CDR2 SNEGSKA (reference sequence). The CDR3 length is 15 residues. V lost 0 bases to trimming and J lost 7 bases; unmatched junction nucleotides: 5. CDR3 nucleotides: TGCAGTGCTAGAGATTTGAGCGGGAGGGTCGGGGAGCTGTTTTTT. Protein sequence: CSARDLSGRVGELFF.

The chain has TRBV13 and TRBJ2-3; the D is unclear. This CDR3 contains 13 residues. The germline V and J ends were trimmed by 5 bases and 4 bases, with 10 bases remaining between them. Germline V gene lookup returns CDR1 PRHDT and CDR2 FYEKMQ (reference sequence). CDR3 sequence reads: CASSPLSADTQYF. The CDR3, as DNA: TGTGCCAGCAGCCCCTTATCCGCAGATACGCAGTATTTT.